The sequence of this T cell receptor beta chain was determined in a study of T cells after yellow fever vaccination. Study-level results: Post-booster reappearance was seen for most primary-vaccination clones (about 96% CD4, roughly 91% CD8). The secondary response was weaker but peaked faster, day 5 versus 15. A small proportion of clonotypes was detected in both the CD4 and CD8 compartments.

The germline gives CDR1 DFQATT, CDR2 SNEGSKA (reference sequence). The V end lost 6 bases, the J end lost 10 bases, and 13 bases lay between the germline ends. This CDR3 comprises 10 residues. The study made its TCR cDNA through 5'RACE template switching. That step introduced a universal primer site along with UMIs. From the 5' RACE reads, TCRdb called clonotypes with MiXCR, one entry per CDR3 protein. The repertoire holds some 550,000 distinct CDR3 sequences, around 21% seen once, with approximately 14% in the top ten. This clonotype was seen only a few times. What it binds is unknown. Specimen: PBMCs, collected 15 days after the yellow fever booster vaccination. This chain uses TRBV20-1 with TRBJ2-7, with unresolved D. The TCR originated in a man aged 25-45 years who received the YFV17D yellow fever vaccine. CDR3 nucleotide sequence: TGCAGTGCCAGAAAGGGATTTCAGTACTTC. This encodes CSARKGFQYF.